A selection of T cell receptor beta chains follows, all from one sample in a study of siplizumab effects on memory and regulatory T cells. Only in-frame clones appear in the TCRdb table, and some are missing; sequencing was by immunoSEQ multiplex PCR. Of approximately 65,000 clones in the sample, 70% to 85% were seen once. The sequencing input was memory CD4+ T cells sorted from blood. These receptors all come from a human donor in good health. The CDR3 runs from the conserved cysteine through the conserved F or W. D genes are given only for firm matches. The size field is filled for only some rows; it gives once, few, many or a size class.

size: -; J: TRBJ2-7; V: TRBV20-1; D: -; DNA: TGCAGTGCTACTGTCTCCTACGAGCAGTACTTC; CDR3: CSATVSYEQYF
size: -; J: TRBJ2-7; V: TRBV4-2; D: -; DNA: TGTGCCAGCAGCCCCGGATCCCCCTACGAGCAGTACTTC; CDR3: CASSPGSPYEQYF
size: -; J: TRBJ1-4; V: TRBV28; D: -; DNA: TGTGCCAGCTCAGTTTCCCTAGGTAATGAAAAACTGTTTTTT; CDR3: CASSVSLGNEKLFF
size: -; J: TRBJ1-1; V: TRBV29-1; D: TRBD1; DNA: TGCAGCGTCGCCCTGGGACAGGTTAACACTGAAGCTTTCTTT; CDR3: CSVALGQVNTEAFF
size: -; J: TRBJ1-2; V: TRBV6-4; D: -; DNA: TGTGCCAGCAGTGTGTCGGCGGGTAACTATGGCTACACCTTC; CDR3: CASSVSAGNYGYTF
size: -; J: TRBJ2-7; V: TRBV2; D: -; DNA: TGTGCCAGCACCCTCGGGAGACAATACGAGCAGTACTTC; CDR3: CASTLGRQYEQYF
size: -; J: TRBJ2-3; V: TRBV10-1; D: TRBD1; DNA: TGCGCCAGCAGTGAGCCCCGACAGGGATCAGATACGCAGTATTTT; CDR3: CASSEPRQGSDTQYF
size: -; J: TRBJ2-2; V: TRBV27; D: -; DNA: TGTGCCAGCAGTTTACGACGTGCGAACACCGGGGAGCTGTTTTTT; CDR3: CASSLRRANTGELFF
size: -; J: TRBJ1-2; V: TRBV14; D: -; DNA: TGTGCCAGCAGCCCCACCTCCGGCGGGCTTTATGGCTACACCTTC; CDR3: CASSPTSGGLYGYTF
size: -; J: TRBJ1-6; V: TRBV6-5; D: -; DNA: TGTGCCAGCAGTCAGCAGGAGAGGACTCCCCTCCACTTT; CDR3: CASSQQERTPLHF
size: -; J: TRBJ1-3; V: TRBV21-1; D: -; DNA: TGTGCCAGCACACCCTGGCAGGCGGAAGGAAACACCATATATTTT; CDR3: CASTPWQAEGNTIYF
size: once; J: TRBJ2-1; V: TRBV14; D: -; DNA: TGTGCCAGCAGCCAAATCAGGACTAATAGGCAGTTCTTC; CDR3: CASSQIRTNRQFF
size: -; J: TRBJ2-1; V: TRBV2; D: TRBD2; DNA: TGTGCCAGCAGTAATAGCGGGGGGCCTGGCCGGGGCAATGAGCAGTTCTTC; CDR3: CASSNSGGPGRGNEQFF
size: -; J: TRBJ2-6; V: TRBV25-1; D: TRBD1; DNA: TGTGCCAGCAGTGCCTTAGACAGGGTTGGGGCCAACGTCCTGACTTTC; CDR3: CASSALDRVGANVLTF
size: once; J: TRBJ1-1; V: TRBV7-9; D: -; DNA: TGTGCCAGCAGCTTAGGGGCGGTGAACACTGAAGCTTTCTTT; CDR3: CASSLGAVNTEAFF
size: -; J: TRBJ1-4; V: TRBV5-1; D: -; DNA: TGCGCCAGCAGCTTGGAATTGAGAGGGCCTAATGAAAAACTGTTTTTT; CDR3: CASSLELRGPNEKLFF
size: -; J: TRBJ1-2; V: TRBV9; D: -; DNA: TGTGCCAGCAGCGTAGACTCGGGTTGGGGCTATGGCTACACCTTC; CDR3: CASSVDSGWGYGYTF
size: -; J: TRBJ2-2; V: TRBV19; D: -; DNA: TGTGCCAGTAGAGGGGCGGGCGGGGAGCTGTTTTTT; CDR3: CASRGAGGELFF
size: -; J: TRBJ2-1; V: TRBV5-1; D: -; DNA: TGCGCCAGCAGCTTGGCCGGGGCGAGCTCCTACAATGAGCAGTTCTTC; CDR3: CASSLAGASSYNEQFF
size: -; J: TRBJ2-7; V: TRBV7-9; D: -; DNA: TGTGCCAGCAGCTTAGAGACCTTTAGTATCTACGAGCAGTACTTC; CDR3: CASSLETFSIYEQYF
size: -; J: TRBJ2-2; V: TRBV5-1; D: TRBD2; DNA: TGCGCCAGCAGCTTGGTGGCGGGGGGAACCGGGGAGCTGTTTTTT; CDR3: CASSLVAGGTGELFF
size: -; J: TRBJ2-2; V: TRBV7-9; D: -; DNA: TGTGCCAGCAGCTCCGACAGCTGGGTCTACACCGGGGAGCTGTTTTTT; CDR3: CASSSDSWVYTGELFF
size: -; J: TRBJ2-7; V: TRBV6-1; D: -; DNA: TGTGCCAGCAGTGGGCTCTACGAGCAGTACTTC; CDR3: CASSGLYEQYF
size: -; J: TRBJ2-5; V: TRBV5-1; D: -; DNA: TGCGCCAGCAGCTTGAATAACCCGGACAAAGAGACCCAGTACTTC; CDR3: CASSLNNPDKETQYF
size: -; J: TRBJ1-2; V: TRBV4-1; D: -; DNA: TGCGCCAGCAGCCCCCAGGAGGGGTTTGAAGGCTACACCTTC; CDR3: CASSPQEGFEGYTF
size: -; J: TRBJ2-6; V: TRBV7-6; D: -; DNA: TGTGCCAGCAGCAATACTAGGGGGAGGGGTGTTGGGGCCAACGTCCTGACTTTC; CDR3: CASSNTRGRGVGANVLTF
size: -; J: TRBJ2-3; V: TRBV5-6; D: TRBD1; DNA: TGTGCCAGCAGCATGCCGGGGACAGGGGAGCGAGATACGCAGTATTTT; CDR3: CASSMPGTGERDTQYF
size: -; J: TRBJ1-5; V: TRBV6-1; D: -; DNA: TGTGCCATCCAACGGGACACCAATCAGCCCCAGCATTTT; CDR3: CAIQRDTNQPQHF